Following are 24 T cell receptor beta chains from one sample sequenced in a study of blood T cell repertoires in COVID-19. The data were produced by immunoSEQ multiplex PCR, yet TCRdb's version contains in-frame clones alone and is incomplete. The profile shows fewer than 250,000 clones, 75% to 85% of them singletons. What was sequenced was peripheral blood. Every receptor here comes from a human donor in a cohort sampled during active COVID-19.

This clone came up once. The J gene is TRBJ1-2, the V gene TRBV9, with TRBD1 matching 7 bases. The germline V gene has CDR1 SGDLS and CDR2 YYNGEE. The CDR3 has 15 residues. The ends lost 3 bases at V and 5 bases at J; junction bases unmatched: 10. CDR3 residues: CASSDFRGSDYGYTF. CDR3 sequence (DNA): TGTGCCAGCAGCGATTTCAGGGGGAGTGATTATGGCTACACCTTC.

The V gene is TRBV19, the J gene TRBJ2-3; 12 nucleotides agree with TRBD1. This CDR3 contains 16 residues. CDR1 and CDR2 (germline): LNHDA, SQIVND (reference sequence). V shed 7 bases, J shed 5 bases, and the junction held 10 bases outside the gene matches. The CDR3 region is CASTKIGTGGEDTQYF. DNA of the CDR3: TGTGCCAGTACTAAAATCGGGACAGGGGGCGAAGATACGCAGTATTTT.

The chain is built from TRBV11-2 and TRBJ1-4; 12 bases map to TRBD1. CDR1 SGHAT and CDR2 FQNNGV come from the germline V gene. V lost 5 bases to trimming and J lost 8 bases; unmatched junction nucleotides: 9. CDR3 length: 16 amino acids. The DNA for the CDR3 is TGTGCCAGCAGCCCTATCGGGGGACAGGGGGCCGAAAAACTGTTTTTT. Protein: CASSPIGGQGAEKLFF.

The J gene is TRBJ2-1, the V gene TRBV28; D is possibly TRBD1 (6 bases). The germline V gene has CDR1 MDHEN and CDR2 SYDVKM. Between the trimmed V and J ends, which lost 2 bases and 9 bases, there was a span of 11 bases. The CDR3 consists of 13 residues. CDR3 sequence: CASSLQQGVEQFF. DNA for the CDR3: TGTGCCAGCAGTTTACAACAGGGAGTTGAGCAGTTCTTC.

The chain employs TRBV18 and TRBJ2-2, with 7 bases matching TRBD1. The CDR3 is 18 residues long. J gave up 3 bases and V 2 bases, and 12 bases lay outside the gene matches. Germline CDR1 KGHSH, CDR2 LQKENI. Here the CDR3 reads CASSPTTGSRDYTGELFF. The CDR3 nucleotides read TGTGCCAGCTCACCAACGACAGGGTCACGGGATTACACCGGGGAGCTGTTTTTT.

V and J are TRBV10-3 and TRBJ1-2; possible D gene TRBD1, 5 bases. The germline V gene has CDR1 ENHRY and CDR2 SYGVKD. Trimming stripped 4 bases from V and 8 bases from J, with 11 bases between. The CDR3 covers 12 residues. The CDR3 DNA sequence: TGTGCCATCAGTGGGGGGGTGGAGGGCTACACCTTC. This sequence encodes CAISGGVEGYTF.

This clone was recorded only once. J is TRBJ2-7 and V is TRBV6-6; 8 positions agree with TRBD2. This CDR3 is built from 14 residues. J gave up 4 bases and V 2 bases, and 4 bases lay outside the gene matches. Germline loops: CDR1 MNHNY, CDR2 SVGAGI (reference sequence). The DNA for the CDR3 is TGTGCCAGCAGTTACGGACTAGCCGGGTACGAGCAGTACTTC. Its protein is CASSYGLAGYEQYF.

This clone has only one observation. The chain carries TRBV5-4 and TRBJ1-2, with TRBD1 identical over 10 bases. The CDR3 runs to 16 residues. V trimming: 7 bases; J trimming: 5 bases; junction bases outside the gene matches: 14. CDR1 and CDR2 (germline): SGHNT, YYREEE (reference sequence). The CDR3 DNA reads TGTGCCAGCGAAGGACCCGTGAGACAGGGGGCGTATGGCTACACCTTC. Translating it yields CASEGPVRQGAYGYTF.

This clone showed up just once. In the same sample, other DNA sequences code for this CDR3. This chain links TRBV5-1 with TRBJ2-5; TRBD2 matches at 8 bases. Germline CDR1 is SGHRS and CDR2 is YFSETQ. The junction had 3 bases not matched to a gene; V was cut back by 4 bases and J by 1 base. This CDR3 contains 14 residues. The CDR3: CASSTGLVQETQYF. CDR3 in DNA: TGCGCCAGCAGCACGGGACTAGTCCAAGAGACCCAGTACTTC.

This chain uses TRBV29-1 with TRBJ1-2; weak D call: TRBD1 (5 bases). The CDR3 has 13 amino acids. V dropped 4 bases and J dropped 6 bases, with 15 bases sitting between them. CDR1 is SQVTM, CDR2 ANQGSEA, per germline. The chain's CDR3 is CSVGKDIFDGYTF. For the CDR3, the DNA is TGCAGCGTTGGAAAGGACATCTTTGATGGCTACACCTTC.

The rearrangement links TRBV23-1 to TRBJ1-2; TRBD1 matches 7 bases. TRBV23-1 is treated as an ORF (open reading frame) with a function not yet certain. CDR3 length: 15 amino acids. Trimming removed 8 bases from V and 4 bases from J; junction bases left unmatched: 13. The CDR3 loop is CASGIPQGVGYGYTF. The CDR3 DNA follows: TGCGCCAGCGGCATACCTCAGGGGGTGGGCTATGGCTACACCTTC.

This chain uses TRBV28 with TRBJ2-1; TRBD1 matches 8 bases. V was pared by 1 base and J by 4 bases, with 6 bases of the junction left unmatched. Looked up from germline, CDR1 is MDHEN and CDR2 is SYDVKM. This CDR3 contains 16 residues. The CDR3 reads CASSLSGQGGYNEQFF. CDR3 nucleotide sequence: TGTGCCAGCAGTTTATCCGGACAGGGAGGATACAATGAGCAGTTCTTC.

J is TRBJ1-5 and V is TRBV19; no clear D gene. CDR1 is LNHDA and CDR2 is SQIVND in the germline V gene (reference sequence). The CDR3 loop spans 13 amino acids. Deletions cut 5 bases from V and 4 bases from J, with 9 bases between. CDR3 sequence: CASSVAANQPQHF. The CDR3 nucleotides are TGTGCCAGTAGTGTGGCGGCGAATCAGCCCCAGCATTTT.

The V gene is TRBV5-1, the J gene TRBJ2-7; 7 nucleotides align to TRBD1. This CDR3 is built from 15 residues. V lost 2 bases, J lost 3 bases, and 8 bases stayed unmatched. CDR1 and CDR2 (germline): SGHRS, YFSETQ. This chain's CDR3 is CASSFDREFGYEQYF. Here the CDR3 DNA reads TGCGCCAGCAGCTTTGACAGGGAATTTGGCTACGAGCAGTACTTC.

Only one count was recorded for this clone. DNA of the CDR3: TGTGCCAGCAGTTCGGGCGGGGAGCTGTTTTTT. It yields the protein CASSSGGELFF. The V call is TRBV27, the J call TRBJ2-2; D ambiguous. Germline V gene sequence: CDR1 MNHEY, CDR2 SMNVEV (reference sequence). The CDR3 contains 11 residues. Trimming pared 4 bases from V and 7 bases from J, leaving 4 bases between.

The chain recombines TRBV7-8 with TRBJ2-7; the D gene is possibly TRBD1 (7 bases). V lost 2 bases and J 2 bases, leaving 13 bases between the germline ends. Per the germline V gene, CDR1 is SGHVS and CDR2 is FQNEAQ. CDR3 size: 15 residues. As DNA, the CDR3 is TGTGCCAGCAGCTTAAAGGCAGGGGGGACCTACGAGCAGTACTTC. It is translated as CASSLKAGGTYEQYF.

This clone has a count of ten or more. This sequence joins TRBV18 and TRBJ1-6; 7 nucleotides line up with TRBD1. V gave up 8 bases and J gave up 7 bases; unmatched junction bases: 5. The V gene's germline CDR1 is KGHSH and CDR2 LQKENI. The CDR3 runs to 13 residues. Written as DNA, the CDR3 is TGTGCCAGCGCCCGGGACAGCAATTCACCCCTCCACTTT. Translating gives CASARDSNSPLHF.

As regards this clone: The same CDR3 is also encoded by other DNA sequences in this sample. The J gene is TRBJ2-5, the V gene TRBV5-1; TRBD1 is a possible D gene (5 bases). The CDR3 consists of 13 residues. Germline V gene sequence: CDR1 SGHRS, CDR2 YFSETQ. The V and J ends lost 0 bases and 2 bases respectively, with 5 bases between them. Here the CDR3 DNA reads TGCGCCAGCAGCTTGGGACAGCAAGAGACCCAGTACTTC. It yields the protein CASSLGQQETQYF. The full variable domain, its missing parts supplied by reference TRBV5-1 and TRBJ2-5, is KAGVTQTPRYLIKTRGQQVTLSCSPISGHRSVSWYQQTPGQGLQFLFEYFSETQRNKGNFPGRFSGRQFSNSRSEMNVSTLELGDSALYLCASSLGQQETQYFGPGTRLLVL.

The chain combines TRBV24-1 with TRBJ1-2, with a weak D call TRBD1 (5 bases). Trimming left V 1 base short and J 6 bases short, with 14 bases between. CDR1 is KGHDR, CDR2 SFDVKD, per germline. This CDR3 is built from 15 residues. DNA of the CDR3: TGTGCCACCAGTGATTTTACCGGGGGATTGGATGGCTACACCTTC. This translates into CATSDFTGGLDGYTF.

The genes are TRBV9 and TRBJ1-3; D gene ambiguous. Trimming pared 4 bases from V and 1 base from J, leaving 9 bases between. The CDR3 spans 14 residues. Germline CDR1 is SGDLS and CDR2 is YYNGEE. CDR3 sequence reads: CASSPQFSGNTIYF. CDR3 coding DNA: TGTGCCAGCAGCCCACAATTTTCTGGAAACACCATATATTTT.

This chain uses TRBV4-1 with TRBJ2-7, with 12 bases identical to TRBD2. The germline V gene encodes CDR1 MGHRA and CDR2 YSYEKL. The V gene end was trimmed by 5 bases and the J gene end by 1 base; junction bases not matched to a gene: 12. This CDR3 comprises 18 residues. Here the CDR3 DNA reads TGCGCCAGCAGCTCTCCAACGACTAGCGGGGGCCGTTCCTACGAGCAGTACTTC. It codes for CASSSPTTSGGRSYEQYF.

In its sample, this clone was seen once. V is TRBV30 and J is TRBJ1-5; perhaps TRBD1 as D (6 bases). In germline, CDR1 is GTSNPN, CDR2 SVGIG (reference sequence). CDR3 length equals 17 residues. Trimming removed 2 bases from V and 2 bases from J, with 19 bases in between. This chain's CDR3 is CAWSPYTREGGNQPQHF. CDR3 nucleotides: TGTGCCTGGAGTCCCTATACCCGAGAGGGGGGCAATCAGCCCCAGCATTTT.

The chain joins TRBV2 to TRBJ2-1; tentatively, D is TRBD2 (7 bases). The CDR3 spans 11 residues. Trimming removed 8 bases from V and 12 bases from J, with 14 bases in between. Germline-derived CDR1 and CDR2 are SNHLY and FYNNEI. CDR3 amino acids: CASEEGGLQFF. CDR3 coding DNA: TGTGCCAGCGAAGAGGGGGGGTTGCAGTTCTTC.

This chain connects TRBV5-6 to TRBJ1-2; D gene ambiguous. With 1 base removed from V and 2 bases from J, the gap between germline ends came to 12 bases. The CDR3 is 15 residues long. Germline V CDR1 and CDR2: SGHDT, YYEEEE. This chain's CDR3 is CASSLPEGDNYGYTF. Written as DNA, the CDR3 is TGTGCCAGCAGCTTGCCCGAGGGTGACAACTATGGCTACACCTTC.